These T cell receptor beta chains were read from a single sample in a study of CD8+ T cells in alopecia areata. The table came from immunoSEQ multiplex PCR; TCRdb's copy has only in-frame clones and leaves some out. This table has about 12,000 clones, 56% appearing once. What was sequenced was skin. These receptors originate from a human donor with alopecia areata. Each CDR3 is given with its conserved first and last residue. D genes are given only for firm matches. A clone size is listed for some rows: how often the clone was seen (once, few, many), or a class if it is expanded.

V gene,J gene,D gene,clone size,CDR3 DNA,CDR3 protein
TRBV2,TRBJ2-7,TRBD2,NA,TGTGCCAGCAGTGAAAAGCGGGGGGGCTCCTACGAGCAGTACTTC,CASSEKRGGSYEQYF
TRBV5-4,TRBJ2-7,NA,NA,TGTGCCAGCAGCTTGGAACTAAACGCCTACGAGCAGTACTTC,CASSLELNAYEQYF
TRBV21-1,TRBJ1-2,NA,few,TGTGCCAGCAGCAAAGATAGGGGACAGGGGTGCTATGGCTACACCTTC,CASSKDRGQGCYGYTF
TRBV5-6,TRBJ2-7,TRBD2,NA,TGTGCCAGCAGCTGGTACGGAACTAGCGGACCCTACGAGCAGTACTTC,CASSWYGTSGPYEQYF
TRBV4-1,TRBJ2-7,NA,NA,TGCGCCAGCAGCCACTTATTGAGGGGAACTCCAACCTACGAGCAGTACTTC,CASSHLLRGTPTYEQYF
TRBV19,TRBJ1-2,NA,NA,TGTGCCAGTAGTCCGGGGAACTATGGCTACACCTTC,CASSPGNYGYTF
TRBV28,TRBJ2-3,TRBD1,NA,TGTGCCAGCAGTAACCGGGACAGGGCCCCGGATACGCAGTATTTT,CASSNRDRAPDTQYF
TRBV6-5,TRBJ2-7,NA,NA,TGTGCCAGCAGGGATCGGACAAAAACCTACGAGCAGTACTTC,CASRDRTKTYEQYF
TRBV27,TRBJ2-1,TRBD2,NA,TGTGCCAGCAGTTTATGGACCAGGACTAGCGGCCACAATGAGCAGTTCTTC,CASSLWTRTSGHNEQFF
TRBV7-9,TRBJ2-7,NA,few,TGTGCCAGCAGCTCACGGGACACAATCTACGAGCAGTACTTC,CASSSRDTIYEQYF
TRBV7-2,TRBJ1-1,NA,NA,TGTGCCAGCAGCTTAATCGGCAGGCTGGAGAACACTGAAGCTTTCTTT,CASSLIGRLENTEAFF
TRBV5-1,TRBJ2-2,TRBD1,NA,TGCGCCAGCAGCTTGGAAGGACAGGGGACGTCAACCGGGGAGCTGTTTTTT,CASSLEGQGTSTGELFF
TRBV10-3,TRBJ1-4,NA,NA,TGTGCCATCAGTGTGAGAACTAATGAAAAACTGTTTTTT,CAISVRTNEKLFF
TRBV7-8,TRBJ2-2,NA,few,TGTGCCAGCAGCTTATTCAGCAGGGGCGGGGAGCTGTTTTTT,CASSLFSRGGELFF
TRBV7-2,TRBJ2-5,TRBD1,NA,TGTGCCAGCAGTTTCGGACAGGCGTTACAAGAGACCCAGTACTTC,CASSFGQALQETQYF
TRBV28,TRBJ2-1,TRBD1,few,TGTGCCAGCACCTCACAACAGGGGTTGAACAATGAGCAGTTCTTC,CASTSQQGLNNEQFF
TRBV28,TRBJ1-6,TRBD1,few,TGTGCCAGCAACCCTGTGACAGGGGGGAGCTCCTATAATTCACCCCTCCACTTT,CASNPVTGGSSYNSPLHF
TRBV7-9,TRBJ2-3,TRBD1,NA,TGTGCCAGCAGCTGGGGACAGGGGGGCAGCACAGATACGCAGTATTTT,CASSWGQGGSTDTQYF
TRBV6-5,TRBJ2-3,NA,few,TGTGCCAGCAGGACGGGGGACACTTACACAGATACGCAGTATTTT,CASRTGDTYTDTQYF
TRBV7-2,TRBJ2-1,NA,few,TGTGCCAGCAGCTTACAGGGTAGCTCCGATGAGCAGTTCTTC,CASSLQGSSDEQFF
TRBV19,TRBJ1-1,NA,NA,TGTGCCAGTAGTATGGGCCTTTTGCTTAAGAACACTGAAGCTTTCTTT,CASSMGLLLKNTEAFF
TRBV29-1,TRBJ2-5,NA,NA,TGCAGCGTTGAGAAAGGGACCCAGGAGTACTTC,CSVEKGTQEYF
TRBV5-5,TRBJ1-2,TRBD1,few,TGTGCCAGCAGCACCGGACAGGGCCTTGCTAACTATGGCTACACCTTC,CASSTGQGLANYGYTF
TRBV2,TRBJ2-5,NA,NA,TGTGCCAGCAGTGAAAACCGACAGACTCAGTACTTC,CASSENRQTQYF
TRBV20-1,TRBJ2-3,NA,few,TGCAGTACAAGCACAGATACGCAGTATTTT,CSTSTDTQYF
TRBV5-6,TRBJ2-7,TRBD2,few,TGTGCCAGCTCTAGCGGGATAGAGCAGTACTTC,CASSSGIEQYF
TRBV7-3,TRBJ2-3,NA,NA,TGTGCCAGCAGTTCAGACTTTAGCACAGATACGCAGTATTTT,CASSSDFSTDTQYF
TRBV10-3,TRBJ2-2,NA,few,TGTGCCATCAGTGATCCCAGATCCACCGGGGAGCTGTTTTTT,CAISDPRSTGELFF
TRBV6-1,TRBJ2-2,TRBD1,once,TGTGCCAGCAGTGCGACAGGGGCTATCGGGGAGCTGTTTTTT,CASSATGAIGELFF
TRBV29-1,TRBJ1-1,NA,once,TGCAGCGTTCCAAAGGAGGGGAACACTGAAGCTTTCTTT,CSVPKEGNTEAFF